These 12 T cell receptor beta chains were all obtained from the same sample, sequenced in a study of blood T cell repertoires in COVID-19. Sequencing was performed with immunoSEQ multiplex PCR; in TCRdb, only in-frame clones are kept and a portion is missing. The sample has 350,000 to 400,000 clones; 85% to 90% are singletons. The sample comprised PBMCs or T cells enriched from blood (not recorded which). These receptors all come from a man in his late teens or twenties who had recovered from COVID-19.

The rearrangement uses TRBV28 and TRBJ1-6, with TRBD1 matching over 9 bases. In germline, CDR1 is MDHEN, CDR2 SYDVKM. Trimming took 5 bases from V and 7 from J; bases not matched to a gene: 6. The CDR3 loop spans 15 amino acids. CDR3 sequence: CASSLQGTGNSPLHF. The CDR3 bases are TGTGCCAGCAGTCTTCAGGGGACAGGGAATTCACCCCTCCACTTT. Variable domain in full (rest from reference TRBV28 and TRBJ1-6): DVKVTQSSRYLVKRTGEKVFLECVQDMDHENMFWYRQDPGLGLRLIYFSYDVKMKEKGDIPEGYSVSREKKERFSLILESASTNQTSMYLCASSLQGTGNSPLHFGNGTRLTVT.

The chain combines TRBV19 with TRBJ2-3, with 9 positions matching TRBD2. After removal of 5 bases from V and 4 bases from J, the junction contained 4 bases not matched to a gene. The V gene's germline CDR1 is LNHDA and CDR2 SQIVND (reference sequence). The CDR3 totals 14 residues. The CDR3 is CASSLSGRSDTQYF. Written as DNA, the CDR3 is TGTGCCAGTAGTCTCAGCGGGAGGTCAGATACGCAGTATTTT.

This clone was counted at least ten times. V is TRBV6-5 and J is TRBJ2-5; D perhaps matches TRBD1 (7 bases). The germline V gene has CDR1 MNHEY and CDR2 SVGAGI. The CDR3 extends over 15 amino acids. Trimming took off 0 bases at V and 5 bases at J, with 13 bases between the two ends. The CDR3 DNA sequence: TGTGCCAGCAGTTACTCAGGGGGCGGAGGGGAGACCCAGTACTTC. Protein: CASSYSGGGGETQYF.

J is TRBJ1-1 and V is TRBV28; 8 positions match TRBD1. Germline V gene data show CDR1 as MDHEN and CDR2 as SYDVKM. The CDR3 spans 15 residues. The V segment lost 4 bases and the J segment 3 bases; nucleotides outside the gene matches: 7. CDR3 nucleotides: TGTGCCAGCAGTTCCTGGACAGGGAAATACACTGAAGCTTTCTTT. Translated: CASSSWTGKYTEAFF.

The V and J genes are TRBV15 and TRBJ1-5, with 12 bases that match TRBD1. The CDR3 runs to 16 residues. With 3 bases clipped from V and 7 bases from J, the junction kept 7 bases outside the gene matches. Per the germline V gene, CDR1 is LNHNV and CDR2 is YYDKDF (reference sequence). The CDR3 bases are TGTGCCACCAGCAGCGGGACAGGGGGCGGTTGGCAGCCCCAGCATTTT. Translated: CATSSGTGGGWQPQHF.

CDR3 coding DNA: TGTGCTAGTGGTGGGATCGACAGGGGGTACTACAATGAGCAGTTCTTC. It encodes CASGGIDRGYYNEQFF. The rearrangement joins TRBV12-5 to TRBJ2-1; TRBD1 matches at 9 bases. After removal of 5 bases from V and 3 bases from J, the junction contained 8 bases not matched to a gene. This CDR3 region has 16 residues. In germline, CDR1 is LGHNT, CDR2 FRNRAP.

This chain links TRBV27 with TRBJ2-7, with 7 bases aligning to TRBD1. CDR1 is MNHEY and CDR2 is SMNVEV in the germline V gene (reference sequence). The CDR3 is 17 residues long. Trimming took 3 bases from V and 1 from J; bases not matched to a gene: 12. This chain's CDR3 is CASSFVGLTGPSYEQYF. In nucleotides, the CDR3 is TGTGCCAGCAGTTTCGTTGGGCTGACAGGGCCGTCCTACGAGCAGTACTTC.

This clone was seen only once. The V gene is TRBV18, the J gene TRBJ1-3; TRBD1 matches 7 bases. V shed 6 bases and J 2 bases; nucleotides not matched to a gene: 7. The CDR3 sequence is 15 residues long. From germline, CDR1 is KGHSH and CDR2 LQKENI. The DNA of the CDR3 is TGTGCCAGCTCCGAGACAGGGTTCGCTGGAAACACCATATATTTT. This codes for CASSETGFAGNTIYF.

This clone was observed once. The same CDR3 can be traced to other DNA sequences in this sample. The V call is TRBV6-5, the J call TRBJ1-1, with 7 bases fitting TRBD1. V lost 6 bases to trimming and J lost 0 bases; unmatched junction nucleotides: 4. The CDR3 runs 14 residues. CDR1 is MNHEY and CDR2 is SVGAGI in the germline V gene. CDR3 DNA: TGTGCCAGCAGGCCACAGGGGTTGAACACTGAAGCTTTCTTT. This encodes CASRPQGLNTEAFF.

The V gene is TRBV28, the J gene TRBJ1-6; no firm D call. The germline V gene has CDR1 MDHEN and CDR2 SYDVKM. The CDR3 covers 15 residues. Trimming cost V 1 base and J 4 bases, with 8 bases left between them. The CDR3 loop is CASSLSVSYNSPLHF. DNA of the CDR3: TGTGCCAGCAGTTTATCGGTATCTTATAATTCACCCCTCCACTTT.

In its sample, this clone was seen a few times. The rearrangement uses TRBV28 and TRBJ1-2, with D possibly TRBD1 on 5 matching bases. Germline V gives CDR1 MDHEN, CDR2 SYDVKM. This CDR3 comprises 15 residues. V lost 6 bases and J lost 0, with 14 bases in between. The DNA for the CDR3 is TGTGCCAGCAGCCTAAGCGACAGAACTAACTATGGCTACACCTTC. Protein sequence: CASSLSDRTNYGYTF.

Written as DNA, the CDR3 is TGTGCCAGCAGCCCGACAGGGTTCCCAGATACGCAGTATTTT. Protein: CASSPTGFPDTQYF. The gene calls are TRBV7-9 and TRBJ2-3, with 7 positions matching TRBD1. There are 14 residues in the CDR3. V dropped 5 bases and J dropped 4; count of bases not matched to a gene: 6. Germline CDR1 SEHNR, CDR2 FQNEAQ (reference sequence).